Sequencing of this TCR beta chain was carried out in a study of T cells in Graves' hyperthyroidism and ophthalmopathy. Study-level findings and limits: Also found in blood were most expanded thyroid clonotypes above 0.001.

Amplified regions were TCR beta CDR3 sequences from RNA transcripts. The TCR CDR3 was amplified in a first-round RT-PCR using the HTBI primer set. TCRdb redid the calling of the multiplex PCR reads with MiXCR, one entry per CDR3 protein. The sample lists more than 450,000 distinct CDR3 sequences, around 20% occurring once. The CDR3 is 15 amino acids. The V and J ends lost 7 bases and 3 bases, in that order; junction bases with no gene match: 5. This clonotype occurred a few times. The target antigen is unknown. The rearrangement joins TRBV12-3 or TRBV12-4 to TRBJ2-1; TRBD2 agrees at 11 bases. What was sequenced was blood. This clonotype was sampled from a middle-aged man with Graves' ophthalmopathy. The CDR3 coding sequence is TGTGCCAGCACCCTTAGCGGGGGGGGCTACAATGAGCAGTTCTTC. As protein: CASTLSGGGYNEQFF.